This T cell receptor (beta chain) was captured by sequencing in a study of early stage breast cancer tumors. Study details: Among some 12 ER+/PR+/HER2- tumors, eight were ductal, four lobular.

Germline V gene sequence: CDR1 MNHNS, CDR2 SASEGT. The CDR3 has 13 residues. The V end lost 0 bases, the J end lost 6 bases, and 6 bases lay between the germline ends. TCRdb's table, derived via immunoSEQ multiplex PCR, lists solely in-frame clones and lacks some. The top ten clones hold 6.8% of a sample with around 40,000 clones, about 68% of them seen once. Notes on the study in general: Compared with adjacent normal breast tissue, tumors showed about 2.3-fold greater T cell density and higher clonality.

This clone has only a few counts. Its antigen is currently unknown. This TCR was recovered from a person in their sixties with breast cancer. The J gene is TRBJ1-5, the V gene TRBV6-1; D remains unclear. Sequencing used blood. CDR3 DNA sequence: TGTGCCAGCAGTGAAGCGGAGTCTCAGCCCCAGCATTTT. Its translation is CASSEAESQPQHF.